This entry describes one T cell receptor (beta chain). What it binds is not known. These data belong to a study of cytomegalovirus exposure and HLA in healthy donors. General observations from the study: Several of the most significant clusters appeared linked to common viral pathogens, based on a later analysis. Later analysis reportedly placed an Asian-associated ancestry cluster below the roughly 680-donor mean in N-insertions. Most observed TCR sequences were rare, whereas some public TCRs were detected in many donors. From TCR beta sequences, most subjects' HLA-A and HLA-B alleles were reportedly predicted accurately.

PCR was performed using 60 Vbeta and 13 Jbeta primers. Method: immunoSEQ multiplex PCR; TCRdb's copy keeps in-frame clones and lacks some. Among under 150,000 clones listed, around 79% were seen once. CDR1 and CDR2 (germline): MDHEN, SYDVKM. V lost 8 bases and J lost 5, with 10 bases in between. The CDR3 length is 12 residues. This TCR derives from a female donor in good health and CMV-seronegative. Sequenced input: PBMCs. This rearrangement joins TRBV28 to TRBJ1-5; D gene ambiguous. CDR3 amino acids: CASAVGDQPQHF. CDR3 sequence (DNA): TGTGCCAGCGCCGTCGGGGATCAGCCCCAGCATTTT.